This TCR beta chain comes out of a study of cytomegalovirus exposure and HLA in healthy donors. Germline V gene sequence: CDR1 SGHKS, CDR2 YYEKEE (reference sequence). This CDR3 is built from 18 residues. V shed 4 bases, J shed 0 bases, and the junction held 16 bases outside the gene matches. The repertoire was sequenced with immunoSEQ multiplex PCR; TCRdb's copy has only in-frame clones and lacks some. The data contain almost 70,000 clones, over 95% of them singletons. Sequences were obtained from PBMCs. This chain connects TRBV5-5 to TRBJ2-7; 7 bases map to TRBD2. The origin of this receptor is a woman between 18 and 30 years old in good health and CMV-seropositive. The DNA for the CDR3 is TGTGCCAGCAGCCCTTCCCCGGGAGGTCCCTTTAGCTCCTACGAGCAGTACTTC. It yields the protein CASSPSPGGPFSSYEQYF.